The source of this TCR beta chain is a study of vaccination and CD4 T cells after COVID-19 (dated by TCRdb to the early 2020s). Regarding the research as a whole: Every convalescent patient had a positive nasal swab PCR test for SARS-CoV-2, with mild disease in several patients and severe disease in one. The convalescent cohort included six males and four females, with two Hispanic individuals, seven Caucasians, two Asians and one multiracial person. Two doses of either the Pfizer-BioNTech BNT162b2 vaccine (n=8) or the Moderna mRNA-1273 vaccine (n=2) were administered to participants. Post-COVID blood samples from convalescent patients were collected a median of approximately 93 days after diagnosis, with a range of roughly 35 to 180 days. The time from the second vaccine dose to post-vaccine blood sampling had a median of roughly 77 days and ranged from about 14 to 241 days. Overlapping spike peptide pools from SARS-CoV-2 and from the common cold coronaviruses HCoV-NL63, HCoV-OC43 and HCoV-229E were used as culture stimuli. In control cultures, a CEFX viral epitope pool was used as positive control, an HIV-1 Nef peptide pool was used as negative control, or no peptide was added. In fewer than 12 COVID-19 convalescent patients and 4 infection-naive healthy vaccine recipients, researchers compared the spike-specific CD4+ TCR repertoire from before mRNA vaccination with the repertoire from after.

Overall results and qualifications from the work: The median count of SARS-CoV-2-reactive clonotypes went up from roughly 21 after infection to some 38 after vaccination, although the change was not significant. The study included relatively few convalescent patients and did not analyze early timepoints after natural infection. In convalescent patients, nearly all vaccine-specific clones (304 of 307) were found to be mono-reactive for SARS-CoV-2 spike rather than cross-reactive with common cold coronaviruses. Among the post-vaccine SARS-CoV-2-reactive clones in convalescent patients, a median 86.3% showed up only after vaccination, which suggests vaccine-specific priming.

Explained via the paper, the treatment or condition label denotes: 10-day PBMC culture with coronavirus spike peptide pools or control peptides (ViraFEST assay). To expand antigen-specific T cells with peptide pools and then pick out the expanded clonotypes through TCR sequencing, the study relied on the ViraFEST assay. The convalescent patients' positive SARS-CoV-2 PCR tests were from March to December 2020, which was before the Alpha, Beta and Delta variants emerged in the United States. Approximately 1.8 million PBMCs per well were cultured in IMDM with approximately 5% human AB serum and around 10 IU/ml IL-2, plus 10 ug/ml peptide pools. Half of the culture medium was replaced with fresh IL-2-containing medium on days 3 and 7. After roughly 11 days of culture, CD4+ T cells were isolated by negative selection with the EasySep CD4+ T cell isolation kit. PBMCs were separated from whole blood using Ficoll-Paque Plus gradient centrifugation and then either used fresh or cryopreserved at -140C. Triplicate wells were generally used for each culture condition.

Library preparation was by PCR. TCR sequencing of DNA from cultured CD4+ T cells used the Oncomine TCR Beta short-read assay at the Johns Hopkins FTIC core. The QIAamp micro DNA kit was used to extract genomic DNA from the cultured CD4+ T cells. Oncomine TCR Beta libraries from cultured CD4+ T cells were pooled with unique dual indexes and sequenced on an Illumina iSeq 100. On the authors' methods: Non-productive sequences were removed, and CDR3s that did not start with C, did not end with F or W, or were shorter than 7 amino acids were discarded. Antigen-specific clonotypes were identified using the MANAFEST web application through comparison of peptide-stimulated wells with reference and other culture wells. Positive clones required FDR below 0.05, an odds ratio above 5, and productive frequency above 0.1% in at least two of three replicate wells. A clonotype counted as cross-reactive if it showed significant expansion both in the SARS-CoV-2 spike wells and in at least one common cold coronavirus spike condition. CDR3 homology was assessed with Levenshtein distances (stringdist) and unrooted phylogenetic trees (ape) in R version 3.6.1. TCRdb reworked the public reads: Q25 trimming with fastp, MiXCR clone assembly, productive beta chains retained. Each entry is one CDR3 protein sequence, shown with its most common DNA and genes. TCRdb, not the authors, supplied the V and J calls. The sample records about 20,000 distinct CDR3 sequences, approximately 62% of which are singletons. The ten biggest clones cover 3.5% to 4.5% of the sample.

CDR1 is given as DFQATT and CDR2 as SNEGSKA, both from the germline V gene (reference sequence). V is pared back by 3 bases and J by 10 bases, with 15 bases lying between the germline termini. The CDR3 covers 12 residues, taking in both the cysteine and the phenylalanine. Just the 36-base CDR3 DNA is kept, in frame starting at base 1. Notes on this clonotype: Its antigen remains unidentified. Base quality data are lacking; no much larger clone is found one base away.

This TCR derives from a human donor who had recovered from COVID-19. The rearrangement combines TRBV20-1 with TRBJ1-2; a tentative D match to TRBD1 spans 6 bases. Source material: CD4+ T cells from blood, cultured in vitro. The sequenced DNA: TGCAGTGCTAGTGTCGTGGACAGCCTCTACACCTTC. This translates into CSASVVDSLYTF.